The 31 T cell receptor beta chains below all came from one sample that was sequenced in a study of tissue T cells after allogeneic stem cell transplantation. TCRdb keeps only in-frame clones here, not all; method: immunoSEQ multiplex PCR. Of almost 6,000 clones in the sample, 48% were seen once. Stated time point: mouse harvest day 7 after allogeneic transplant. Mouse grafts combined 10^7 T-cell-depleted bone marrow cells with 10^6 splenic CD5+ T cells. The sequencing sample was made of gut tissue. These receptors originate from a female BALB/c mouse given C57BL/6 T cells with graft-versus-host disease after an allogeneic hematopoietic cell transplant.

Within the sample, this clone is large (0.1 to 1%). Gene labels here are mouse ones. The CDR3 end is not reached by the read, which stops 1 residue before it; the germline J gene fills it in. This rearrangement joins TRBV1 to TRBJ2-7, with 10 bases fitting TRBD2. Trimming cost V 3 bases and J 4 bases; bases outside gene matches: 6. The germline V gene has CDR1 NSQYPW and CDR2 LRSPGD (reference sequence). This CDR3 is 15 amino acids long. CDR3 DNA, as far as it was read: TGCACCTGCAGTGCCTCCGGGACTGGGGCTTATGAACAGTAC. This sequence encodes CTCSASGTGAYEQY. The whole CDR3 protein is CTCSASGTGAYEQYF.

Regarding this clone: Genes and germline come from the mouse. Read sequence stops 1 residue before the CDR3 end, and the germline J gene provides the missing end. The chain joins TRBV19 to TRBJ1-1, with D possibly matching TRBD1 (6 bases). This CDR3 comprises 12 residues. The germline gives CDR1 FNHDT, CDR2 SITEND (reference sequence). V was trimmed by 4 bases and J by 3 bases, leaving 7 bases between them. The sequenced part of the CDR3 DNA is TGTGCCAGCAGTCCAGGGGACACAGAAGTCTTC. Translating it yields CASSPGDTEVF. The complete CDR3 sequence is CASSPGDTEVFF.

Comment on this clone: Gene names and germline refer to mouse. Read sequence stops 1 residue before the CDR3 end, and the germline J gene provides the missing end. J is TRBJ2-5 and V is TRBV12-2; TRBD2 matches 12 bases. The CDR3 extends over 15 amino acids. Germline trimming cut 1 base from V and 6 bases from J; bases unmatched to any gene: 4. Germline lookup yields CDR1 SGHLS and CDR2 HYDKME. CDR3 loop: CASSLTGGARDTQYF. The covered CDR3 bases are TGTGCCAGCTCTCTGACTGGGGGGGCGAGGGACACCCAGTAC. The variable domain in full, with the rest retrieved from reference TRBV12-2 and TRBJ2-5, is NSGVVQSPRYIIKGKGERSILKCIPISGHLSVAWYQQTQGQELKFFIQHYDKMERDKGNLPSRFSVQQFDDYHSEMNMSALELEDSAVYFCASSLTGGARDTQYFGPGTRLLVL.

Notes on this clone: The gene names here belong to mouse. The read comes to an end 1 residue before the CDR3 does, leaving the germline J gene to fill in the end. At the DNA level, this CDR3 is encoded by other sequences in the same sample as well. J is TRBJ2-5 and V is TRBV26; D is perhaps TRBD1 or TRBD2 (5 bases each). This CDR3 contains 13 residues. The germline V gene encodes CDR1 KGHPV and CDR2 FQNQEV (reference sequence). With 8 bases removed from V and 0 bases from J, the gap between germline ends came to 9 bases. CDR3 DNA (partial): TGTGCCAGCTCCCGGGACAACCAAGACACCCAGTAC. It yields the protein CASSRDNQDTQY. The CDR3 in its entirety is CASSRDNQDTQYF.

Details on this clone: Gene and germline names: mouse. The read ends 1 residue before the CDR3 terminus; that terminus is restored from the germline J gene. V and J are TRBV26 and TRBJ2-7, with 7 positions matching TRBD1. Looked up from germline, CDR1 is KGHPV and CDR2 is FQNQEV (reference sequence). The CDR3 is made up of 13 amino acids. J lost 3 bases, V lost 2 bases, and 1 base had no gene match. The CDR3 sequence is CASSLRDSYEQYF. The CDR3 bases that were read are TGTGCCAGCAGTCTGAGGGACAGCTATGAACAGTAC.

In the case of this clone: Genes and germline are mouse. From the germline J gene comes the end of the CDR3, since the read stops 1 residue before it. The J gene is TRBJ2-2, the V gene TRBV19; TRBD1 agrees at 8 bases. J lost 4 bases, V lost 2 bases, and 7 bases had no gene match. This CDR3 comprises 16 residues. From germline, CDR1 is FNHDT and CDR2 SITEND (reference sequence). The CDR3 is CASSIRTGKGTGQLYF. The covered CDR3 bases are TGTGCCAGCAGTATTAGGACAGGGAAGGGCACCGGGCAGCTCTAC. The full variable domain, its missing parts supplied by reference TRBV19 and TRBJ2-2, is GGIITQTPKFLIGQEGQKLTLKCQQNFNHDTMYWYRQDSGKGLRLIYYSITENDLQKGDLSEGYDASREKKSSFSLTVTSAQKNEMAVFLCASSIRTGKGTGQLYFGEGSKLTVL.

In regard to this clone: The germline and genes are mouse ones. The read ends 1 residue shy of where the CDR3 ends; the end is completed using the germline J gene. The chain carries TRBV4 and TRBJ1-4; D may be TRBD1 (5 bases). In germline, CDR1 is LGHDT, CDR2 YNNKQL (reference sequence). This CDR3 is 14 amino acids long. Trimming shortened V by 4 bases and J by 5 bases, and 11 bases separated the two germline ends. CDR3 bases read: TGTGCCAGCAGCTTGACAGAGGGGAACGAAAGATTATTT. Protein sequence: CASSLTEGNERLF. The entire CDR3 reads CASSLTEGNERLFF. Variable domain in full (rest from reference TRBV4 and TRBJ1-4): ETAVFQTPNYHVTQVGNEVSFNCKQTLGHDTMYWYKQDSKKLLKIMFSYNNKQLIVNETVPRRFSPQSSDKAHLNLRIKSVEPEDSAVYLCASSLTEGNERLFFGHGTKLSVL.

The sample holds a few counts of this clone. Gene names refer to mouse genes. The CDR3 goes on 1 residue after the read ends, and that part is filled in from the germline J gene. V and J are TRBV26 and TRBJ2-7, with 7 bases identical to TRBD1. CDR3 length: 14 residues. Unmatched junction bases numbered 6, after V lost 7 bases and J lost 0 bases. Germline CDR1 KGHPV, CDR2 FQNQEV (reference sequence). CDR3 sequence: CASTLGQSSYEQYF. The DNA read from the CDR3 is TGTGCCAGCACCCTGGGACAGAGCTCCTATGAACAGTAC.

Turning to this clone: Here the gene names and germline are mouse. The CDR3 goes on 1 residue after the read ends, and that part is filled in from the germline J gene. The gene calls are TRBV26 and TRBJ1-3, with a possible D match to TRBD1 (5 bases). Germline V gene lookup returns CDR1 KGHPV and CDR2 FQNQEV (reference sequence). The CDR3 sequence is 14 residues long. Trimming pared 2 bases from V and 4 bases from J, leaving 9 bases between. The CDR3 bases that were read are TGTGCCAGCAGTCTGAACAGGAGGGGAAATACGCTCTAT. Amino acids: CASSLNRRGNTLY. In full, the CDR3 reads CASSLNRRGNTLYF.

This clone is labeled large. The genes and germline here are from mouse. The read stops 1 residue short of the end of the CDR3; the missing end is completed from the germline J gene. The chain carries TRBV16 and TRBJ2-7; weak D call: TRBD1 (5 bases). The germline V gene has CDR1 SGHSA and CDR2 FRNQAP. The CDR3 spans 13 residues. V was shortened by 1 base and J by 3 bases, with 7 bases between the two germline ends. CDR3 sequence: CASSLGGDYEQYF. Incomplete CDR3 DNA: TGTGCAAGCAGCTTAGGAGGGGACTATGAACAGTAC.

To note about this clone: Gene names and germline match the mouse. Read sequence stops 1 residue before the CDR3 end, and the germline J gene provides the missing end. This chain uses TRBV5 with TRBJ1-4; 9 nucleotides line up with TRBD1. Germline lookup yields CDR1 LGHNA and CDR2 YNLKQL (reference sequence). The CDR3 spans 14 residues. Trimming at V came to 1 base and at J to 6 bases, leaving 0 bases not matched to a gene. CDR3 DNA, as far as it was read: TGTGCCAGCAGCCAAGGGACAGGGGACGAAAGATTATTT. Translating it yields CASSQGTGDERLF. The whole CDR3 region reads CASSQGTGDERLFF.

To note about this clone: These gene names are mouse names. The CDR3 end lies 1 residue beyond the end of the read and is filled in from the germline J gene. This chain uses TRBV14 with TRBJ2-7; D is undetermined. The CDR3 covers 11 residues. Germline lookup yields CDR1 SGHDT and CDR2 FRDEAV. V was trimmed by 1 base and J by 4 bases, leaving 3 bases between them. The CDR3 here is CASSFGYEQYF. Incomplete CDR3 DNA: TGTGCCAGCAGTTTCGGGTATGAACAGTAC.

About this clone: Germline and genes: mouse. The read finishes 1 residue shy of the CDR3 end, and the germline J gene is used to complete it. The chain combines TRBV31 with TRBJ1-6, with 9 positions matching TRBD1. TRBJ1-6 is flagged as an ORF with uncertain function. This CDR3 comprises 14 residues. The germline V gene has CDR1 GKSSPN and CDR2 SITVG. V shed 0 bases, J shed 8 bases, and the junction held 2 bases outside the gene matches. CDR3 sequence reads: CAWSLGDRDSPLYF. Partial CDR3 DNA: TGTGCCTGGAGTCTAGGGGACAGGGATTCGCCCCTCTAC.

As concerns this clone: The gene symbols are mouse symbols. The read falls 1 residue short of the CDR3 end, and the missing part is taken from the germline J gene. The chain employs TRBV26 and TRBJ2-3; D ambiguous. V was pared by 4 bases and J by 0 bases, with 8 bases between. The CDR3 runs 14 residues. CDR1 KGHPV and CDR2 FQNQEV come from the germline V gene (reference sequence). CDR3 bases read: TGTGCCAGCAGTCACGGACCGAGTGCAGAAACGCTGTAT. As protein: CASSHGPSAETLY. The entire CDR3 is CASSHGPSAETLYF.

With respect to this clone: Here the gene names and germline are mouse. The CDR3 end lies 1 residue beyond the end of the read and is filled in from the germline J gene. J is TRBJ2-3 and V is TRBV26; 10 positions agree with TRBD2. V gave up 6 bases and J gave up 1 base; unmatched junction bases: 1. This CDR3 comprises 14 residues. Germline CDR1 and CDR2: KGHPV and FQNQEV (reference sequence). The CDR3 loop is CASSGLGGAETLYF. CDR3 bases read: TGTGCCAGCAGCGGACTGGGGGGTGCAGAAACGCTGTAT.

Regarding this clone: Gene names denote mouse genes. The CDR3 DNA, read in part, is TGTGCCAGCAGTCTGAGCAGTTCTGGAAATACGCTCTAT. As protein: CASSLSSSGNTLY. The complete CDR3 reads CASSLSSSGNTLYF. The chain couples TRBV26 to TRBJ1-3; no clear D gene. The read comes to an end 1 residue before the CDR3 does, leaving the germline J gene to fill in the end. V was trimmed by 2 bases and J by 0 bases, leaving 5 bases between them. The CDR3 covers 14 residues. CDR1 and CDR2 from the germline V gene are KGHPV and FQNQEV (reference sequence).

To note about this clone: The genes and germline here are from mouse. The sequence runs out 1 residue before the end of the CDR3; the remainder is reconstructed from the germline J gene. This CDR3 is also generated by other DNA sequences in the sample. The chain combines TRBV26 with TRBJ2-7; 7 bases are shared with TRBD1. This CDR3 is built from 12 residues. Germline CDR1 and CDR2: KGHPV and FQNQEV (reference sequence). Losses at the gene ends were 3 bases for V and 4 bases for J; bases not matched to a gene: 0. The CDR3 loop is CASSLQGYEQYF. The CDR3 bases that were read are TGTGCCAGCAGTCTACAGGGGTATGAACAGTAC.

Details on this clone: Gene names and germline match the mouse. The CDR3 extends 1 residue past the end of the read, so its final part is completed from the germline J gene. The V gene is TRBV26, the J gene TRBJ2-4; 9 nucleotides agree with TRBD1. Trimming cost V 2 bases and J 1 base; bases outside gene matches: 1. The germline V gene has CDR1 KGHPV and CDR2 FQNQEV (reference sequence). This CDR3 has 15 residues. Partial CDR3 DNA: TGTGCCAGCAGTCTGGACAGGGGGGGTCAAAACACCTTGTAC. As protein: CASSLDRGGQNTLY. The entire CDR3 protein reads CASSLDRGGQNTLYF.

A remark on this clone: Each gene name is a mouse one. The read gets to within 1 residue of the CDR3 end, and the germline J gene fills in the rest. The V gene is TRBV26, the J gene TRBJ2-7; 12 bases match TRBD2. The CDR3 sequence is 14 residues long. Trimming took 5 bases from V and 4 from J; bases not matched to a gene: 3. CDR1 and CDR2 (germline): KGHPV, FQNQEV (reference sequence). Partial CDR3 DNA: TGTGCCAGCAGTTCCGGGACTGGGGGGTATGAACAGTAC. Amino acid sequence: CASSSGTGGYEQY. The whole CDR3 protein is CASSSGTGGYEQYF.

In its sample, this clone was seen a few times. Gene names and germline refer to mouse. Partial CDR3 DNA: TGTGCCAGCAGCTTAGGCCTGGGGGGGCTTGAACAGTAC. Its translation is CASSLGLGGLEQY. In full, the CDR3 reads CASSLGLGGLEQYF. This chain uses TRBV3 with TRBJ2-7; 10 positions match TRBD2. The read terminates 1 residue before the CDR3 end, so the remaining end is supplied by the germline J gene. This CDR3 spans 14 amino acids. Germline CDR1 SNHLY, CDR2 FYNGKV (reference sequence). With V trimmed by 1 base and J by 6 bases, 3 bases remained unmatched.

As for this clone: Genes and germline come from the mouse. The DNA ends 1 residue before the CDR3 does, and the rest of the CDR3 is filled in from the germline J gene. The chain couples TRBV19 to TRBJ2-3; D is perhaps TRBD2 (7 bases). The germline CDR1 and CDR2 sequences are FNHDT and SITEND (reference sequence). V was trimmed by 2 bases and J by 2 bases, leaving 12 bases between them. The CDR3 loop spans 15 amino acids. CDR3 DNA, as far as it was read: TGTGCCAGCAGTATCGGGGGGCACGATGCAGAAACGCTGTAT. Translated, it gives CASSIGGHDAETLY. From start to end, the CDR3 is CASSIGGHDAETLYF.

For this clone: Germline and genes here are mouse. Read data end 1 residue before the CDR3 end; the end is taken from the germline J gene. This chain connects TRBV26 to TRBJ1-2; tentative D call: TRBD1 (6 bases). This CDR3 is 14 amino acids long. Germline-derived CDR1 and CDR2 are KGHPV and FQNQEV (reference sequence). Trimming left V 2 bases short and J 1 base short, with 8 bases between. The part of the CDR3 DNA that was read is TGTGCCAGCAGTCTGGCGGACAGAAACTCCGACTACACC. Residues: CASSLADRNSDYT. The full CDR3 is CASSLADRNSDYTF. Combining the CDR3 with reference TRBV26 and TRBJ1-2 gives the whole variable domain NSKVIQTPRYLVKGQGQKAKMRCIPEKGHPVVFWYQQNKNNEFKFLINFQNQEVLQQIDMTEKRFSAECPSNSPCSLEIQSSEAGDSALYLCASSLADRNSDYTFGSGTRLLVI.

This clone has a handful of counts. The genes are named according to mouse. The read is 1 residue too short to cover the CDR3 end, so that end is filled in from the germline J gene. The V and J genes are TRBV26 and TRBJ2-7; the D gene is possibly TRBD2 (6 bases). CDR1 and CDR2 (germline): KGHPV, FQNQEV (reference sequence). Trimming left V 5 bases short and J 0 bases short, with 8 bases between. CDR3 length: 13 residues. CDR3 region: CASSTGSSYEQYF. CDR3 DNA (partial): TGTGCCAGCAGTACTGGGAGCTCCTATGAACAGTAC. The full variable domain, rest sourced from reference TRBV26 and TRBJ2-7, is NSKVIQTPRYLVKGQGQKAKMRCIPEKGHPVVFWYQQNKNNEFKFLINFQNQEVLQQIDMTEKRFSAECPSNSPCSLEIQSSEAGDSALYLCASSTGSSYEQYFGPGTRLTVL.

This clone was detected only once. Gene names follow the mouse nomenclature. The CDR3 end falls 1 residue outside the read, so it is completed with the germline J gene. Within the sample, other DNA sequences also encode this same CDR3. The chain recombines TRBV26 with TRBJ1-2, with D hard to call. In germline, CDR1 is KGHPV, CDR2 FQNQEV (reference sequence). Trimming removed 3 bases from V and 0 bases from J, with 5 bases in between. This CDR3 is built from 13 residues. CDR3 DNA, as far as it was read: TGTGCCAGCAGTCTTCAGGCAAACTCCGACTACACC. It translates to CASSLQANSDYT. The whole CDR3 region reads CASSLQANSDYTF.

Note on this clone: Here the gene names and germline are mouse. The read is 1 residue too short to cover the CDR3 end, so that end is filled in from the germline J gene. V gene TRBV13-3 combines with J gene TRBJ2-5; TRBD2 matches at 9 bases. The CDR3 is made up of 15 amino acids. Germline loops: CDR1 NNHDY, CDR2 SYVADS. V was clipped by 2 bases and J by 2 bases; unmatched bases: 3. The CDR3 here is CASSDNWGVQDTQYF. CDR3 DNA, as far as it was read: TGTGCCAGCAGTGACAACTGGGGGGTCCAAGACACCCAGTAC.

This clone is a singleton in its sample. Gene names and germline refer to mouse. The read ends 1 residue shy of where the CDR3 ends; the end is completed using the germline J gene. The chain recombines TRBV29 with TRBJ1-1, with 8 bases matching TRBD1. V gave up 6 bases and J gave up 0 bases; unmatched junction bases: 3. CDR3 length: 14 amino acids. Germline loops: CDR1 MSHET, CDR2 SYDVDS. CDR3 DNA (partial): TGTGCTAGCAGGCCGGGACAGGCAAACACAGAAGTCTTC. Protein: CASRPGQANTEVF. The whole CDR3 protein reads CASRPGQANTEVFF.

Only a few counts were recorded for this clone. The gene names here belong to mouse. Sequencing ends 1 residue short of the CDR3 end; the germline J gene provides the rest. The V call is TRBV23, the J call TRBJ2-2; TRBD2 is taken as the D call from the table, unchecked against the DNA. The CDR3 contains 16 residues. CDR1 KGHTA and CDR2 FQNQQP come from the germline V gene. The covered CDR3 bases are TGCTCCAGCAGCCCAGACTGGGGGGGGAACACCGGGCAGCTCTAC. It codes for CSSSPDWGGNTGQLY. The CDR3 as a whole reads CSSSPDWGGNTGQLYF.

Sample share makes this clone medium-sized (0.01 to 0.1%). Genes here carry mouse names. Read data end 1 residue before the CDR3 end; the end is taken from the germline J gene. The chain has TRBV26 and TRBJ1-3, with D unresolved. This CDR3 spans 13 amino acids. V was shortened by 3 bases and J by 0 bases, with 3 bases between the two germline ends. Germline CDR1 KGHPV, CDR2 FQNQEV (reference sequence). CDR3 amino acids: CASSLHSGNTLYF. The part of the CDR3 DNA that was read is TGTGCCAGCAGTCTTCATTCTGGAAATACGCTCTAT.

In its sample, this clone was seen once. Here the gene names and germline are mouse. The read is 1 residue too short to cover the CDR3 end, so that end is filled in from the germline J gene. V usage is TRBV31 and J usage is TRBJ2-2; D is undetermined. This CDR3 spans 14 amino acids. In germline, CDR1 is GKSSPN, CDR2 SITVG. V lost 0 bases, J lost 2 bases, and 7 bases lay in between. The CDR3 protein is CAWSLIRNTGQLYF. The DNA read from the CDR3 is TGTGCCTGGAGTCTAATCAGGAACACCGGGCAGCTCTAC.

About this clone: The genes and germline here are from mouse. Read sequence stops 1 residue before the CDR3 end, and the germline J gene provides the missing end. The chain is built from TRBV26 and TRBJ1-1, with D tentatively TRBD1 (6 bases). Per the germline V gene, CDR1 is KGHPV and CDR2 is FQNQEV (reference sequence). The germline V and J ends were trimmed by 1 base and 9 bases, with 9 bases remaining between them. The CDR3 contains 12 residues. CDR3 protein: CASSLWGAKVFF. The sequenced part of the CDR3 DNA is TGTGCCAGCAGTCTGTGGGGGGCAAAAGTCTTC. Filled out from reference TRBV26 and TRBJ1-1, the complete variable domain reads NSKVIQTPRYLVKGQGQKAKMRCIPEKGHPVVFWYQQNKNNEFKFLINFQNQEVLQQIDMTEKRFSAECPSNSPCSLEIQSSEAGDSALYLCASSLWGAKVFFGKGTRLTVV.

This clone has a single count. Gene names denote mouse genes. The read terminates 1 residue before the CDR3 end, so the remaining end is supplied by the germline J gene. The chain is built from TRBV12-1 and TRBJ2-4; D remains unclear. The V end was cut by 3 bases, the J end by 0 bases, with 12 bases between. This CDR3 comprises 15 residues. From germline, CDR1 is SGHSN and CDR2 HYEKVE. The DNA read from the CDR3 is TGTGCCAGCTCTACCAGACTATCTAGTCAAAACACCTTGTAC. This translates into CASSTRLSSQNTLY. The CDR3 reads in full as CASSTRLSSQNTLYF.